This T cell receptor beta chain was recovered during a study of human versus mouse CDR3 diversity and MHC coevolution. Naive CD4 T cells, CD45RO-negative and CD62L-positive, were flow-sorted from PBMCs. The repertoire was sequenced with immunoSEQ multiplex PCR; TCRdb's copy has only in-frame clones and lacks some. Among about 83,000 clones listed, 85% to 95% were seen once. The CDR3 has 14 residues. V lost 5 bases and J lost 1, with 11 bases in between. Per the germline V gene, CDR1 is SGHAT and CDR2 is FQNNGV. The gene calls are TRBV11-2 and TRBJ1-1; D gene ambiguous. Sequencing was done on a sample of naive CD4+ T cells from blood. Subset noted: CD45RO-negative CD62L-positive naive CD4 T cells. This clonotype was obtained from a person aged 30-70 years in good health. The CDR3 nucleotides are TGTGCCAGCAGCGCAATAAAACAGAACACTGAAGCTTTCTTT. This gives the protein CASSAIKQNTEAFF.